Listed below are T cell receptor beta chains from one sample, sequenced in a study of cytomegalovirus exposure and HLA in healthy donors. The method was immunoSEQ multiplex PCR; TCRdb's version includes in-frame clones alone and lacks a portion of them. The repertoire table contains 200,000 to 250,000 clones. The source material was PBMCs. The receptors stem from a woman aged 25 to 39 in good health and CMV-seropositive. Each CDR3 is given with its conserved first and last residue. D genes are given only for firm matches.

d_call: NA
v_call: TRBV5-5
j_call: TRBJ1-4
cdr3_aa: CASSFSGIAEKLFF
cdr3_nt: TGTGCCAGCAGCTTTTCTGGAATAGCTGAAAAACTGTTTTTT

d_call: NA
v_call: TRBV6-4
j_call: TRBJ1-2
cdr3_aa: CASSPQGPYGYTF
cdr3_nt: TGTGCCAGCAGCCCACAGGGCCCTTATGGCTACACCTTC

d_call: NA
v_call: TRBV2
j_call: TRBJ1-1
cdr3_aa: CASSAQMNTEAFF
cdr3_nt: TGTGCCAGCAGTGCTCAGATGAACACTGAAGCTTTCTTT

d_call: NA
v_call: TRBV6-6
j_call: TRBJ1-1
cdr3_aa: CASGGLSENTEAFF
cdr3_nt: TGTGCCAGCGGAGGGTTGTCGGAGAACACTGAAGCTTTCTTT

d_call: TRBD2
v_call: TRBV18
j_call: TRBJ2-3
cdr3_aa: CASSPLASGGATDTQYF
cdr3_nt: TGTGCCAGCTCACCACTGGCTAGCGGGGGGGCCACAGATACGCAGTATTTT

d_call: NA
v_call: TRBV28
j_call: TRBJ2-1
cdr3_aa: CASSLLHLSYNEQFF
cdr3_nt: TGTGCCAGCAGTCTACTACACCTCTCCTACAATGAGCAGTTCTTC

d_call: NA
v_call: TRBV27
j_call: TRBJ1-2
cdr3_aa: CASSGGEANYGYTF
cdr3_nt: TGTGCCAGCAGTGGGGGGGAAGCTAACTATGGCTACACCTTC

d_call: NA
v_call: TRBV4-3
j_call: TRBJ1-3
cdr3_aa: CASSQGDRSSGNTIYF
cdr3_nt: TGCGCCAGCAGCCAGGGTGACAGGAGCTCTGGAAACACCATATATTTT

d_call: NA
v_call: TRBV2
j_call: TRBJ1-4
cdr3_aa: CASSGSGSEKLFF
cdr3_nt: TGTGCCAGCAGTGGGTCGGGGAGCGAAAAACTGTTTTTT

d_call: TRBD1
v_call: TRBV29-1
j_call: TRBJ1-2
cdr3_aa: CSVDSGQGWNYGYTF
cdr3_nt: TGCAGCGTTGATTCCGGACAGGGTTGGAACTATGGCTACACCTTC

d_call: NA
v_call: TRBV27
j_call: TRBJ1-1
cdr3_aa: CASSQGLTNTEAFF
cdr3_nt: TGTGCCAGCAGTCAGGGACTCACGAACACTGAAGCTTTCTTT

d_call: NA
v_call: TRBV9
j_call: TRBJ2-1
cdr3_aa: CASSVGGGYNEQFF
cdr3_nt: TGTGCCAGCAGCGTGGGAGGGGGGTACAATGAGCAGTTCTTC

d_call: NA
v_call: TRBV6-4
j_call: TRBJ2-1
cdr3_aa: CASSLTGLDEQFF
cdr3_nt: TGTGCCAGCAGCTTGACGGGGTTGGATGAGCAGTTCTTC

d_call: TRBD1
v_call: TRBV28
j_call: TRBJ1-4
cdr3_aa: CASRPQGFGEKLFF
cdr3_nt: TGTGCCAGCAGACCACAGGGGTTCGGTGAAAAACTGTTTTTT

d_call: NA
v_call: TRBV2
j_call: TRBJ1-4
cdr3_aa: CASGEAVHVTNEKLFF
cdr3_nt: TGTGCCAGCGGAGAAGCAGTACACGTCACTAATGAAAAACTGTTTTTT

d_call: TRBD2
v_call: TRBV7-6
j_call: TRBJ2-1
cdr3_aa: CASSMGLVDEQFF
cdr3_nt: TGTGCCAGCAGCATGGGACTAGTGGATGAGCAGTTCTTC

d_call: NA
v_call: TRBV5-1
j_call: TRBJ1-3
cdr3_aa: CASSLFTLSSGNTIYF
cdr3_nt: TGCGCCAGCAGCCTCTTTACCCTTAGCTCTGGAAACACCATATATTTT

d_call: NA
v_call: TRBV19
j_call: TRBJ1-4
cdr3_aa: CASSIVGATNEKLFF
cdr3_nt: TGTGCCAGTAGTATAGTTGGAGCAACTAATGAAAAACTGTTTTTT

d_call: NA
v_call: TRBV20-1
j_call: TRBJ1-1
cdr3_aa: CSSDSLTEAFF
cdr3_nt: TGCAGTTCGGACAGCCTGACCGAAGCTTTCTTT

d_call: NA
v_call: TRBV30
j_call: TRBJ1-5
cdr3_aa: CAWGGGGRQPQHF
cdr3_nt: TGTGCCTGGGGTGGCGGGGGTAGACAGCCCCAGCATTTT

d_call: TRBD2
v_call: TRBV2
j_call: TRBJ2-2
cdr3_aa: CAISGLAGAGELFF
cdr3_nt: TGTGCCATTTCGGGACTAGCGGGAGCCGGGGAGCTGTTTTTT

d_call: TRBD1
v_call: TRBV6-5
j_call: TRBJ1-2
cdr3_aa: CASSRQGSSYGYTF
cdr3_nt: TGTGCCAGCAGCCGACAGGGTAGTAGTTATGGCTACACCTTC

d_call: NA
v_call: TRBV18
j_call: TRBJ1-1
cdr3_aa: CASSPSRDEAFF
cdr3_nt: TGTGCCAGCTCACCATCGCGAGATGAAGCTTTCTTT

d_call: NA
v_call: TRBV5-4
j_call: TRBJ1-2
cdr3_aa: CASSWTVNYGYTF
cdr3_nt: TGTGCCAGCAGCTGGACAGTTAACTATGGCTACACCTTC

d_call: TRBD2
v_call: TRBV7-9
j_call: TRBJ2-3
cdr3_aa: CASSFSGSADTQYF
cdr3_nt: TGTGCCAGCAGTTTTAGCGGGAGTGCAGATACACAGTATTTT

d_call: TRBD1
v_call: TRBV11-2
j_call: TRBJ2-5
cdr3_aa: CASSSNRGSETQYF
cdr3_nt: TGTGCCAGCAGTTCTAACAGGGGCTCAGAGACCCAGTACTTC

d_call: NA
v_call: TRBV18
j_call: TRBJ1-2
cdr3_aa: CASSPPGGPNYGYTF
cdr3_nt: TGTGCCAGCTCACCACCGGGGGGGCCGAACTATGGCTACACCTTC

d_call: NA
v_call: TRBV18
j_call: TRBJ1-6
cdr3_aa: CASSAGQSYNSPLHF
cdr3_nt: TGTGCCAGCTCAGCCGGACAGTCTTATAATTCACCCCTCCACTTT

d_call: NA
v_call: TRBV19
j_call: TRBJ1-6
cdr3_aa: CASSASGDWGNSPLHF
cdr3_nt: TGTGCCAGTAGTGCCTCAGGGGATTGGGGTAATTCACCCCTCCACTTT

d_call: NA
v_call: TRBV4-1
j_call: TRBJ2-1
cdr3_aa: CASSPRSRDFNEQFF
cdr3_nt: TGCGCCAGCAGCCCCCGGAGCAGGGATTTCAATGAGCAGTTCTTC

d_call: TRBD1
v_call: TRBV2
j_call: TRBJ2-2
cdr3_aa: CASRRRGRYTGELFF
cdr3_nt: TGTGCCAGCAGACGAAGGGGGCGGTACACCGGGGAGCTGTTTTTT

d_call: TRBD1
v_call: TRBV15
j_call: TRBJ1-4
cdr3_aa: CATSRKGQFNEKLFF
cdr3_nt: TGTGCCACCAGCAGGAAGGGACAGTTTAATGAAAAACTGTTTTTT